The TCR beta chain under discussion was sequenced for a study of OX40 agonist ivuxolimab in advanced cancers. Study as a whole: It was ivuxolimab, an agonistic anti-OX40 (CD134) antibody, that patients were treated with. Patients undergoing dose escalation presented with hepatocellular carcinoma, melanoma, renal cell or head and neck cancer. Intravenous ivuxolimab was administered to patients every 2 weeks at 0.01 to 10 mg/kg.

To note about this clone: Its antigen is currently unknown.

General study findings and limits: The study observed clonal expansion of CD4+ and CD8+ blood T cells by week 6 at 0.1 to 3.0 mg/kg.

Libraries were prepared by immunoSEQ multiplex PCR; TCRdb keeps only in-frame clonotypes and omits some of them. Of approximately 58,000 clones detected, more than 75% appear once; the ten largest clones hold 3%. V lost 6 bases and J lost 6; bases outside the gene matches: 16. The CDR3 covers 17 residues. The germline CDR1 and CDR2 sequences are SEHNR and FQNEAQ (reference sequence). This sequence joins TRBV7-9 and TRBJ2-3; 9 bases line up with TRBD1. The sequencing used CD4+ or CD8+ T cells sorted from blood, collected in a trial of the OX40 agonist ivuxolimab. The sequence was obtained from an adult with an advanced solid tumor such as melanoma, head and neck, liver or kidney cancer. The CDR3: CASSAPPWDRAGDTQYF. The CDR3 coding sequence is TGTGCCAGCAGTGCTCCCCCGTGGGACAGGGCTGGGGATACGCAGTATTTT.